This T cell receptor beta chain emerged from a study of blood T cells in healthy people across ages. Only a few counts were recorded for this clonotype. J lost 12 bases, V lost 0 bases, and 6 bases had no gene match. From germline, CDR1 is SGHAT and CDR2 FQNNGV. This CDR3 contains 15 residues. Using a J-beta primer mix together with a sample-barcoded 5' primer, a second PCR was run for roughly 7 to 12 cycles. TCRdb fed the 5' RACE reads into MiXCR, producing one record per CDR3 protein. The data contain just over 1 million distinct CDR3 sequences, more than 35% of them singletons. The sample was blood. The TCR comes from a woman in her sixties in good health. The chain is built from TRBV11-2 and TRBJ1-6, with 9 nucleotides matching TRBD1. The CDR3 sequence is CASSLEGTGSEPLHF. Here the CDR3 DNA reads TGTGCCAGCAGCTTAGAAGGGACAGGGAGTGAACCCCTCCACTTT.